The 30 T cell receptor beta chains presented below share a single source sample, sequenced in a study of blood T cells in healthy people across ages. Combining a sample-barcoded 5' primer with a J-beta primer mix, a second PCR ran for roughly 7 to 11 cycles. TCRdb re-analysed the 5' RACE reads in MiXCR, keeping a single row per CDR3 protein. The sample includes roughly 500,000 distinct CDR3 sequences, 27% seen only once; the top ten take about 18%. Sample: blood. These receptors came from a woman in her 70s in good health.

This clonotype was seen only a few times. This rearrangement joins TRBV12-3 or TRBV12-4 to TRBJ1-1, with TRBD1 matching over 7 bases. The CDR3 contains 14 residues. The V segment lost 7 bases and the J segment 6 bases; nucleotides outside the gene matches: 11. CDR3 DNA: TGTGCCAGCACCGCCCTACAGGGGAGTTCTGAAGCTTTCTTT. It specifies CASTALQGSSEAFF.

This clonotype was counted ten times or more. The rearrangement uses TRBV14 and TRBJ2-5; D uncertain. Trimming pared 5 bases from V and 4 bases from J, leaving 5 bases between. The CDR3 covers 11 residues. Germline values: CDR1 SGHDN, CDR2 FVKESK. CDR3 protein: CASSVRETQYF. The CDR3 DNA follows: TGTGCCAGCAGCGTTCGAGAGACCCAGTACTTC.

Worth noting for this clonotype: A read error may produce the germline difference seen at one junction end. The rearrangement links TRBV29-1 to TRBJ2-1, with 7 bases lining up with TRBD1. Germline lookup yields CDR1 SQVTM and CDR2 ANQGSEA. This CDR3 spans 15 amino acids. CDR3: CSVDRDSSSYNEQFF. In DNA, the CDR3 is TGCAGCGTAGACCGGGACAGCAGCTCCTACAATGAGCAGTTCTTT.

The chain combines TRBV6-2 or TRBV6-3 with TRBJ2-2; 11 positions agree with TRBD1. Unmatched junction bases numbered 4, after V lost 6 bases and J lost 4 bases. Germline CDR1 MNHEY, CDR2 SVGEGT. This CDR3 has 15 amino acids. CDR3 nucleotides: TGTGCCAGCAGCGGGACAGGGGGAATCACCGGGGAGCTGTTTTTT. Its protein product is CASSGTGGITGELFF.

The chain is built from TRBV20-1 and TRBJ1-5, with D possibly TRBD1 on 5 matching bases. Trimming cost V 5 bases and J 5 bases, with 13 bases left between them. This CDR3 has 13 amino acids. Germline lookup yields CDR1 DFQATT and CDR2 SNEGSKA (reference sequence). The CDR3 is CSALQGSDQPQHF. The DNA of the CDR3 is TGCAGTGCTCTCCAGGGTTCCGATCAGCCCCAGCATTTT.

A word on this clonotype: At one end the junction does not follow the germline gene, possibly because of a read error. The V gene is TRBV19, the J gene TRBJ1-5, with D perhaps matching TRBD1 (6 bases). This CDR3 spans 15 amino acids. The germline V gene encodes CDR1 LNHDA and CDR2 SQIVND (reference sequence). The CDR3 protein is CACRIGGLSNQPQHF. The CDR3 DNA sequence: TGTGCCTGTAGGATAGGGGGACTGAGCAATCAGCCCCAGCATTTT.

This clonotype was observed once. V usage is TRBV24-1 and J usage is TRBJ1-4; no reliable D call. The CDR3 totals 15 residues. Trimming pared 2 bases from V and 5 bases from J, leaving 11 bases between. CDR1 KGHDR and CDR2 SFDVKD come from the germline V gene. The CDR3 DNA reads as TGTGCCACCAGTGATTCCGGGCCGGGAAATGAAAAACTGTTTTTT. This translates into CATSDSGPGNEKLFF.

This chain joins TRBV27 and TRBJ1-2, with D maybe TRBD1 (6 bases). This CDR3 region has 16 residues. Trimming pared 3 bases from V and 6 bases from J, leaving 20 bases between. Looked up from germline, CDR1 is MNHEY and CDR2 is SMNVEV (reference sequence). CDR3 DNA: TGTGCCAGCAGTTTTAGGGGGTTTGGGGGGGAGAATGGCTACACCTTC. Protein product: CASSFRGFGGENGYTF.

This clonotype was counted only a few times. One base away lies a much larger clone, so this may be a sequencing read error. The chain uses TRBV7-2 and TRBJ1-2, with D possibly TRBD1 on 5 matching bases. V lost 1 base to trimming and J lost 3 bases, with 9 bases between them. CDR3 length equals 14 residues. CDR1 and CDR2 (germline): SGHTA, FQGNSA. CDR3 nucleotides: TGTGCCAGCAGCTTAGGGGGGGGACACTATGGCTACACCTTC. This gives the protein CASSLGGGHYGYTF.

The V and J genes are TRBV12-3 or TRBV12-4 and TRBJ1-1; no definite D call. The CDR3 covers 12 residues. Trimming removed 4 bases from V and 5 bases from J, with 8 bases in between. The CDR3 DNA reads TGTGCCAGCAGTTATTCCCGGACTGAAGCTTTCTTT. As protein: CASSYSRTEAFF.

In its sample, this clonotype was seen once. The chain employs TRBV11-2 and TRBJ1-4; a possible D gene is TRBD1 (5 bases). The CDR3 spans 17 residues. CDR1 is SGHAT and CDR2 is FQNNGV in the germline V gene. Trimming removed 4 bases from V and 6 bases from J, with 21 bases in between. For the CDR3, the DNA is TGTGCCAGCAGCTCCACGGGGGTTTTCGGGTACCATGAAAAACTGTTTTTT. This codes for CASSSTGVFGYHEKLFF.

The chain links TRBV5-1 to TRBJ1-1; D not certain. The V end lost 3 bases, the J end lost 5 bases, and 11 bases lay between the germline ends. The CDR3 covers 13 residues. Germline assignment: CDR1 SGHRS and CDR2 YFSETQ. The CDR3 DNA follows: TGCGCCAGCAGCTCTTCAGGAGCAACTGAAGCTTTCTTT. It specifies CASSSSGATEAFF. The variable domain in full, completed from reference TRBV5-1 and TRBJ1-1, reads KAGVTQTPRYLIKTRGQQVTLSCSPISGHRSVSWYQQTPGQGLQFLFEYFSETQRNKGNFPGRFSGRQFSNSRSEMNVSTLELGDSALYLCASSSSGATEAFFGQGTRLTVV.

This clonotype was seen a handful of times. The chain combines TRBV20-1 with TRBJ2-5, with no clear D. The length of the CDR3 is 13 residues. Germline V CDR1 and CDR2: DFQATT, SNEGSKA (reference sequence). Trimming took off 2 bases at V and 3 bases at J, with 10 bases between the two ends. DNA for the CDR3: TGCAGTGCTAGAAATAACAAGAAAGAGACCCAGTACTTC. Its protein product is CSARNNKKETQYF.

The chain links TRBV24-1 to TRBJ2-7, with D possibly called TRBD1 or TRBD2 (5 bases each). Germline values: CDR1 KGHDR, CDR2 SFDVKD. Trimming cost V 4 bases and J 2 bases, with 20 bases left between them. The CDR3 is made up of 17 amino acids. The CDR3 DNA sequence: TGTGCCACCAGTGACGGGACGCGCACGGGTACCCCCTACGAGCAGTACTTC. This translates into CATSDGTRTGTPYEQYF.

The chain combines TRBV29-1 with TRBJ1-2, with D tentatively TRBD1 (5 bases). The V end lost 8 bases, the J end lost 7 bases, and 14 bases lay between the germline ends. The CDR3 length is 11 residues. The germline V gene has CDR1 SQVTM and CDR2 ANQGSEA. The CDR3 DNA follows: TGCAGCTCCGGGGGGGTGTCTGGCTACACCTTC. Amino acids: CSSGGVSGYTF. The full variable domain, in which reference TRBV29-1 and TRBJ1-2 provide the parts outside the CDR3, is SAVISQKPSRDICQRGTSLTIQCQVDSQVTMMFWYRQQPGQSLTLIATANQGSEATYESGFVIDKFPISRPNLTFSTLTVSNMSPEDSSIYLCSSGGVSGYTFGSGTRLTVV.

The rearrangement links TRBV6-6 to TRBJ1-1; D is uncertain. Deletions cut 5 bases from V and 7 bases from J, with 8 bases between. The CDR3 contains 11 residues. Looked up from germline, CDR1 is MNHNY and CDR2 is SVGAGI (reference sequence). CDR3 protein: CASSPTGEAFF. The CDR3 nucleotides read TGTGCCAGCAGTCCGACCGGTGAAGCTTTCTTT.

A remark on this clonotype: In this CDR3 the conserved last residue, phenylalanine or tryptophan, is missing, so a read error is likely. Written as DNA, the CDR3 is TGTGCCAGCAGCTTGCGGGGCACTGAAGCTTTCCTT. Translation gives CASSLRGTEAFL. The chain is built from TRBV7-2 and TRBJ1-1; no definite D call. V dropped 3 bases and J dropped 4 bases, with 6 bases sitting between them. Looked up from germline, CDR1 is SGHTA and CDR2 is FQGNSA. The CDR3 is made up of 12 amino acids.

This clonotype was picked up a small number of times. The chain is built from TRBV5-1 and TRBJ2-1; D might be TRBD2 (6 bases). The CDR3 contains 16 residues. Germline V gives CDR1 SGHRS, CDR2 YFSETQ. V lost 2 bases to trimming and J lost 7 bases, with 19 bases between them. The CDR3 region is CASSFLGTRRGNEQFF. The CDR3 nucleotides are TGCGCCAGCAGCTTTTTGGGGACTCGAAGGGGAAATGAGCAGTTCTTC. The variable domain in full, with the rest retrieved from reference TRBV5-1 and TRBJ2-1, is KAGVTQTPRYLIKTRGQQVTLSCSPISGHRSVSWYQQTPGQGLQFLFEYFSETQRNKGNFPGRFSGRQFSNSRSEMNVSTLELGDSALYLCASSFLGTRRGNEQFFGPGTRLTVL.

The chain couples TRBV20-1 to TRBJ2-6; D not resolved. The CDR3 has 17 residues. The V gene lost 5 bases and the J gene lost 2 bases, with 19 bases spanning the gap. CDR1 and CDR2 from the germline V gene are DFQATT and SNEGSKA (reference sequence). The CDR3 DNA reads TGCAGTGCTCCTGACACCCGAACAAAAACTGGGGCCAACGTCCTGACTTTC. It is translated as CSAPDTRTKTGANVLTF.

The V call is TRBV12-3 or TRBV12-4, the J call TRBJ2-3; tentatively, D is TRBD2 (5 bases). This CDR3 is 12 amino acids long. The V and J ends lost 7 bases and 10 bases respectively, with 15 bases between them. CDR3 in DNA: TGTGCCAGCAACTCGGGGAGTTCGCCGCAGTATTTT. This encodes CASNSGSSPQYF.

The gene calls are TRBV5-1 and TRBJ2-2; D possibly corresponds to TRBD2 (5 bases). The V end lost 2 bases, the J end lost 0 bases, and 11 bases lay between the germline ends. The germline V gene encodes CDR1 SGHRS and CDR2 YFSETQ. The CDR3 has 16 residues. DNA of the CDR3: TGCGCCAGCAGCTTTGTGGGCGGGTCGAACACCGGGGAGCTGTTTTTT. Translated: CASSFVGGSNTGELFF.

This clonotype is a singleton in its sample. The chain recombines TRBV7-9 with TRBJ1-5; 7 bases fit TRBD1. Trimming at V came to 1 base and at J to 7 bases, leaving 1 base not matched to a gene. The CDR3 loop spans 13 amino acids. Germline V gene lookup returns CDR1 SEHNR and CDR2 FQNEAQ (reference sequence). The CDR3 nucleotides read TGTGCCAGCAGCTTAGAGGGGGCACAGCCCCAGCATTTT. Protein sequence: CASSLEGAQPQHF.

The rearrangement uses TRBV11-2 and TRBJ1-1, with unresolved D. This CDR3 has 15 residues. The germline CDR1 and CDR2 sequences are SGHAT and FQNNGV. The V gene lost 0 bases and the J gene lost 0 bases, with 8 bases spanning the gap. The CDR3 sequence is CASSLDWTLNTEAFF. The CDR3 DNA is TGTGCCAGCAGCTTAGATTGGACCCTGAACACTGAAGCTTTCTTT.

V is TRBV7-2 and J is TRBJ1-6; D gene unclear. The CDR3 extends over 13 amino acids. Trimming took 0 bases from V and 9 from J, leaving 6 bases between them. The germline V gene has CDR1 SGHTA and CDR2 FQGNSA. The DNA for the CDR3 is TGTGCCAGCAGCTTAGCATTTAGTTCACCCCTCCACTTT. Protein sequence: CASSLAFSSPLHF.

The chain links TRBV5-1 to TRBJ1-1; D is undetermined. Trimming cost V 0 bases and J 4 bases, with 10 bases left between them. This CDR3 contains 14 residues. Germline assignment: CDR1 SGHRS and CDR2 YFSETQ. The CDR3 reads CASSLEGDGTEAFF. CDR3 bases: TGCGCCAGCAGCTTGGAGGGCGACGGCACTGAAGCTTTCTTT.

This clonotype was counted only a few times. This chain uses TRBV7-2 with TRBJ1-3, with a weak D call TRBD1 (5 bases). The CDR3 has 17 amino acids. With 2 bases removed from V and 0 bases from J, the gap between germline ends came to 14 bases. CDR1 is SGHTA and CDR2 is FQGNSA in the germline V gene. The CDR3 protein is CASSLRWQGSSGNTIYF. The CDR3 region has the DNA TGTGCCAGCAGCTTAAGATGGCAGGGCAGCTCTGGAAACACCATATATTTT.

The V and J genes are TRBV5-1 and TRBJ2-3; D gene unclear. The CDR3 has 14 residues. Germline loops: CDR1 SGHRS, CDR2 YFSETQ. The germline V and J ends were trimmed by 0 bases and 0 bases, with 5 bases remaining between them. CDR3 bases: TGCGCCAGCAGCTTGGTGGCTAGCACAGATACGCAGTATTTT. Amino acid sequence: CASSLVASTDTQYF. Using reference TRBV5-1 and TRBJ2-3 for the parts outside the CDR3, the full variable domain is KAGVTQTPRYLIKTRGQQVTLSCSPISGHRSVSWYQQTPGQGLQFLFEYFSETQRNKGNFPGRFSGRQFSNSRSEMNVSTLELGDSALYLCASSLVASTDTQYFGPGTRLTVL.

This clonotype was found a few times. The chain has TRBV4-2 and TRBJ2-5; 11 bases are a match to TRBD1. CDR3 length: 17 residues. The ends lost 3 bases at V and 5 bases at J; junction bases unmatched: 11. Germline CDR1 LGHNA, CDR2 YNFKEQ. In DNA form, the CDR3 reads TGTGCCAGCAGCCAGTCAACAGGACAGGGGGCGGGGGAGACCCAGTACTTC. It specifies CASSQSTGQGAGETQYF.

V gene TRBV27 combines with J gene TRBJ2-7, with 9 bases aligning to TRBD1. This CDR3 contains 15 residues. J was trimmed by 2 bases and V by 6 bases; bases with no gene match: 8. Germline CDR1 and CDR2: MNHEY and SMNVEV (reference sequence). As DNA, the CDR3 is TGTGCCAGCAGCCGATCCCGGGACAGGGCCTACGAGCAGTACTTC. Protein sequence: CASSRSRDRAYEQYF.

The chain recombines TRBV4-2 with TRBJ2-5, with TRBD2 matching 9 bases. The J call may be faulty, since TRBJ2-1 better matches the DNA end. The CDR3 is 15 residues long. Per germline, CDR1 LGHNA and CDR2 YNFKEQ. CDR3 amino acids: CASRRTSADFLEQFF. DNA for the CDR3: TGTGCCAGCAGGAGGACTAGCGCCGACTTTTTGGAGCAGTTCTTC.